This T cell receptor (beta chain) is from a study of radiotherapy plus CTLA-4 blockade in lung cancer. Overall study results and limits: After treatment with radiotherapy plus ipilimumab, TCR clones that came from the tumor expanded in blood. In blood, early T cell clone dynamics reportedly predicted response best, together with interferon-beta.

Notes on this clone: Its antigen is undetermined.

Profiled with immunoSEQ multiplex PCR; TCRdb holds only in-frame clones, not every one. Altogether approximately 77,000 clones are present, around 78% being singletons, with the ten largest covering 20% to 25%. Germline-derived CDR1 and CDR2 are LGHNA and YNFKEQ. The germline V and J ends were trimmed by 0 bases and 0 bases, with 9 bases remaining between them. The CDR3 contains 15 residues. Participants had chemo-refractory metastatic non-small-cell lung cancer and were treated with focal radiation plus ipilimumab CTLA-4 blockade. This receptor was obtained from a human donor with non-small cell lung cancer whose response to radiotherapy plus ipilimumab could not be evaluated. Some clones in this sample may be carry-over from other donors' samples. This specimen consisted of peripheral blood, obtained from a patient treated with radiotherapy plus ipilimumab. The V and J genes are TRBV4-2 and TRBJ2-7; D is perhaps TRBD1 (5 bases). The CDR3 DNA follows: TGTGCCAGCAGCCAAGAAGGGGTAAGCTCCTACGAGCAGTACTTC. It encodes CASSQEGVSSYEQYF.